Detailed here is one TCR beta chain. Its specificity is unknown. This record comes from a study of tumor and adjacent non-tumor tissue in lung cancer. Study as a whole: Aged about 31 to 76 years, patients included roughly eleven men and 4 to 6 women with stage I to III disease.

This CDR3 is built from 15 residues. The germline CDR1 and CDR2 sequences are MNHNY and SVGAGI (reference sequence). Trimming removed 7 bases from V and 3 bases from J; junction bases left unmatched: 9. Overall study results and limits: Tumor tissue had significantly higher TCR diversity than normal lung.

This sample's RNA came from whole unsorted tissue. The normal lung tissue was taken more than 3 cm from the tumor edge. Newly diagnosed lung cancer patients had thoracic surgery in China, August–November 2014, without prior chemotherapy. A modified ARM-PCR protocol with three rounds of nested PCR amplified TCRbeta. TCRdb re-derived calls from the multiplex PCR reads in MiXCR, one entry per CDR3 protein. Of 40,000 to 60,000 distinct CDR3 sequences detected, about two thirds appear once; the ten largest clones hold roughly 30%. This sequence joins TRBV6-6 and TRBJ2-3; 8 nucleotides align to TRBD1. The receptor's source is a woman in her 70s with non-small cell lung cancer. Sample: distant non-tumor lung tissue. This chain's CDR3 is CASTTGTGGTDTQYF. The CDR3 nucleotides read TGTGCCAGCACCACAGGGACAGGAGGGACAGATACGCAGTATTTT.